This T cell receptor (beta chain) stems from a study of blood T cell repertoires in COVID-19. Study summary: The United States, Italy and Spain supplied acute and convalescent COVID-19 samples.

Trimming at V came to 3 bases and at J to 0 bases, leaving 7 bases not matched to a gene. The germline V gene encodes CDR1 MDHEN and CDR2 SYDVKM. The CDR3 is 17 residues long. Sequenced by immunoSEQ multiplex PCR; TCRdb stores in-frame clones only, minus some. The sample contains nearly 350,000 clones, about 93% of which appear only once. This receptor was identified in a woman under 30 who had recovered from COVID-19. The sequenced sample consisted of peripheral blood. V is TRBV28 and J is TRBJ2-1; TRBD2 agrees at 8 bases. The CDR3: CASSLPLAGPSYNEQFF. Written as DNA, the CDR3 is TGTGCCAGCAGTTTGCCCCTAGCGGGTCCCTCCTACAATGAGCAGTTCTTC.